The rows below give T cell receptor beta chains drawn from one sample of a study of OX40 agonist ivuxolimab in advanced cancers. Only in-frame clones appear in the TCRdb table, and some are missing; sequencing was by immunoSEQ multiplex PCR. The table records fewer than 85,000 clones, approximately 80% of them present only once. Here the sequenced sample was CD4+ or CD8+ T cells sorted from blood, taken in a trial of the OX40 agonist ivuxolimab. The receptor source for this set is an adult with an advanced solid tumor such as melanoma, head and neck, liver or kidney cancer. Each CDR3 is given with its conserved first and last residue. The order of the fields is clone size, V gene, J gene, D gene, CDR3 length, CDR3 protein, CDR3 DNA. The D gene is left open where the match is weak. The size entry is marked missing in some rows and otherwise reads once, few, many or a size class.

NA	TRBV20-1	TRBJ1-5	NA	11	CSAGREQPQHF	TGCAGTGCAGGGAGGGAGCAGCCCCAGCATTTT
once	TRBV7-9	TRBJ1-2	NA	16	CASSLADRGANYGYTF	TGTGCCAGCAGCTTAGCCGATAGAGGAGCTAACTATGGCTACACCTTC
once	TRBV10-1	TRBJ2-7	TRBD2	14	CASSFGLAGYEQYF	TGCGCCAGCAGCTTCGGACTAGCGGGATACGAGCAGTACTTC
NA	TRBV7-2	TRBJ2-3	TRBD2	15	CASSPTWTSSDTQYF	TGTGCCAGCAGCCCGACTTGGACTAGCTCAGATACGCAGTATTTT
NA	TRBV28	TRBJ2-7	TRBD2	14	CASSFQGGGAEQYF	TGTGCCAGCAGTTTCCAGGGCGGGGGGGCCGAGCAGTACTTC
NA	TRBV28	TRBJ1-1	NA	14	CASRQGTYYSEAFF	TGTGCCAGCAGGCAGGGGACATATTATAGTGAGGCTTTCTTT
once	TRBV25-1	TRBJ2-2	TRBD2	18	CASSEYGGSGNLTGELFF	TGTGCCAGCAGTGAATATGGCGGTAGCGGGAATTTGACCGGGGAGCTGTTTTTT
NA	TRBV5-6	TRBJ1-2	TRBD1	13	CASSLGQGRGDTF	TGTGCCAGCAGCTTAGGACAGGGTCGAGGAGACACCTTC
NA	TRBV9	TRBJ2-7	NA	13	CASSVRGEGEQYF	TGTGCCAGCAGCGTCAGGGGGGAGGGCGAGCAGTACTTC
NA	TRBV20-1	TRBJ2-5	NA	11	CSARVARSQYF	TGCAGTGCTAGAGTAGCTAGGTCCCAGTACTTC
NA	TRBV18	TRBJ1-6	NA	12	CASSDSNSPLHF	TGTGCCAGCTCAGACAGTAATTCACCCCTCCACTTT
NA	TRBV29-1	TRBJ1-4	NA	14	CSVEEGRRSEKLFF	TGCAGCGTTGAAGAAGGGCGGCGGAGTGAAAAACTGTTTTTT
NA	TRBV11-2	TRBJ2-3	TRBD2	16	CASSPPSGVVTDTQYF	TGTGCCAGCAGCCCACCTAGCGGGGTGGTGACAGATACGCAGTATTTT
NA	TRBV19	TRBJ1-5	NA	15	CASSPGQTSNQPQHF	TGTGCCAGTAGTCCAGGACAGACTAGCAATCAGCCCCAGCATTTT
NA	TRBV7-2	TRBJ1-1	NA	14	CASRRDPLNTEAFF	TGTGCCAGCAGACGTGACCCATTGAACACTGAAGCTTTCTTT
many	TRBV7-2	TRBJ1-6	NA	15	CASSLADRYNSPLHF	TGTGCCAGCAGCTTAGCGGACAGATATAATTCACCCCTCCACTTT
NA	TRBV28	TRBJ1-1	NA	12	CASSLSDTEAFF	TGTGCCAGCAGCCTGAGCGACACTGAAGCTTTCTTT
NA	TRBV10-1	TRBJ2-5	NA	17	CASSESIGLGGDKAQYF	TGCGCCAGCAGTGAGTCGATAGGGCTAGGCGGCGATAAGGCCCAGTACTTC
NA	TRBV7-8	TRBJ2-1	TRBD2	15	CASILRGGLYNEQFF	TGTGCCAGCATTCTTCGGGGGGGCTTGTACAATGAGCAGTTCTTC
NA	TRBV7-3	TRBJ2-2	NA	20	CASSVPGETRGSLNTGELFF	TGTGCCAGCAGCGTCCCAGGAGAGACACGGGGGAGCCTGAACACCGGGGAGCTGTTTTTT
NA	TRBV28	TRBJ2-7	TRBD1	14	CASGIGGRTYEQYF	TGTGCCAGTGGGATAGGGGGCAGGACCTACGAGCAGTACTTC
NA	TRBV30	TRBJ1-2	NA	13	CAWTIDGEGGYTF	TGTGCCTGGACCATCGATGGGGAGGGTGGCTACACCTTC
NA	TRBV19	TRBJ1-5	TRBD1	14	CASQAHRGNQPQHF	TGTGCCAGCCAGGCGCACAGGGGTAATCAGCCCCAGCATTTT
NA	TRBV7-7	TRBJ2-5	NA	16	CASSPVWERGEETQYF	TGTGCCAGCAGCCCCGTGTGGGAGAGGGGAGAAGAGACCCAGTACTTC
once	TRBV7-7	TRBJ2-5	TRBD2	16	CASSPGVAGAQETQYF	TGTGCCAGCAGCCCCGGGGTAGCGGGAGCCCAAGAGACCCAGTACTTC
NA	TRBV20-1	TRBJ1-2	NA	11	CSATAVYGYTF	TGCAGTGCTACGGCCGTCTATGGCTACACCTTC
NA	TRBV2	TRBJ2-1	TRBD2	14	CAMAGDSSYNEQFF	TGTGCCATGGCGGGGGATAGCTCCTACAATGAGCAGTTCTTC
NA	TRBV9	TRBJ1-2	TRBD1	15	CASSGNRDRVGGYTF	TGTGCCAGCAGCGGCAACCGGGACAGGGTGGGTGGCTACACCTTC
NA	TRBV28	TRBJ1-6	NA	14	CASSGGVFDSPLHF	TGTGCCAGCAGCGGTGGAGTATTTGATTCACCCCTCCACTTT
NA	TRBV5-1	TRBJ1-1	TRBD1	15	CASSTSGTVNTEAFF	TGCGCCAGCAGCACTTCCGGGACAGTGAACACTGAAGCTTTCTTT
NA	TRBV4-3	TRBJ1-2	NA	14	CASSQEGTPYGYTF	TGCGCCAGCAGCCAAGAGGGGACACCCTATGGCTACACCTTC
NA	TRBV7-2	TRBJ2-1	TRBD2	16	CASTLAAGISYNEQFF	TGTGCCAGCACCCTAGCGGCGGGGATCTCCTACAATGAGCAGTTCTTC
NA	TRBV7-6	TRBJ2-1	NA	15	CASSPGLPSHNEQFF	TGTGCCAGCAGCCCAGGACTACCGTCTCACAATGAGCAGTTCTTC
once	TRBV5-6	TRBJ1-2	NA	15	CASSSPRVLNYGYTF	TGTGCCAGCAGCTCGCCGCGGGTTCTTAACTATGGCTACACCTTC
NA	TRBV15	TRBJ1-1	TRBD1	15	CATSTLTGGYNEAFF	TGTGCCACCAGCACCTTGACAGGGGGCTACAATGAAGCTTTCTTT
once	TRBV19	TRBJ1-5	NA	12	CASSGQNQPQHF	TGTGCCAGTAGTGGACAGAATCAGCCCCAGCATTTT
NA	TRBV18	TRBJ2-3	NA	14	CASSQGVSTDTQYF	TGTGCCAGCTCACAGGGAGTGAGCACAGATACGCAGTATTTT
NA	TRBV9	TRBJ2-3	TRBD1	16	CASSGQGALSTDTQYF	TGTGCCAGCAGCGGACAGGGGGCGCTTAGTACAGATACGCAGTATTTT
NA	TRBV6-4	TRBJ1-6	NA	13	CASSESRNSPLHF	TGTGCCAGCAGTGAAAGTCGCAATTCACCCCTCCACTTT
NA	TRBV15	TRBJ2-1	TRBD2	15	CATSREGLASNEQFF	TGTGCCACCAGCAGAGAGGGACTAGCTTCCAATGAGCAGTTCTTC
once	TRBV9	TRBJ2-5	NA	13	CASSVLAQETQYF	TGTGCCAGCAGCGTACTGGCCCAAGAGACCCAGTACTTC
NA	TRBV6-4	TRBJ1-2	NA	13	CASSPRGGSGYTF	TGTGCCAGCAGCCCTCGTGGGGGGTCTGGCTACACCTTC
few	TRBV5-6	TRBJ1-1	NA	14	CASSFSDRNTEAFF	TGTGCCAGCAGCTTTTCGGACAGGAACACTGAAGCTTTCTTT
NA	TRBV9	TRBJ1-2	NA	14	CASSVVEGMGGYTF	TGTGCCAGCAGCGTAGTCGAGGGGATGGGTGGCTACACCTTC
NA	TRBV2	TRBJ1-5	NA	16	CASSEAGARGREAQHF	TGTGCCAGCAGTGAAGCGGGGGCCAGGGGTCGTGAGGCCCAGCATTTT
few	TRBV7-9	TRBJ1-2	NA	12	CASSPGDRGYTF	TGTGCCAGCAGCCCTGGGGACCGGGGCTACACCTTC
NA	TRBV14	TRBJ1-2	NA	15	CASSQGRQVTSGYTF	TGTGCCAGCAGCCAAGGCCGCCAGGTCACATCGGGCTACACCTTC